The rows below give T cell receptor beta chains drawn from one sample of a study of cytomegalovirus exposure and HLA in healthy donors. Produced via immunoSEQ multiplex PCR; TCRdb's table is partial and in-frame only. The top ten hold approximately 8.2% of the sample, which has 110,000 or so clones, 76% seen once. Sequencing was performed on PBMCs. The receptors originated from a man aged 40-49 years in good health and CMV-seropositive. Each CDR3 is given with its conserved first and last residue. The order of the fields is V gene, clone size, J gene, D gene, CDR3 DNA, CDR3 protein. D genes are given only for firm matches. Part of the rows lack a size; the others show once, few, many or a class for expanded clones.

v_call: TRBV5-8
clone_size: .
j_call: TRBJ1-1
d_call: .
cdr3_nt: TGTGCCAGCAGCCTTATTCCGGGACTACAGGCTTTCTTT
cdr3_aa: CASSLIPGLQAFF

v_call: TRBV4-2
clone_size: .
j_call: TRBJ2-1
d_call: TRBD2
cdr3_nt: TGTGCCAGCAGCCCCAGGGGCGGGGGGGCCCTTCCCCCCTACAATGAGCAGTTCTTC
cdr3_aa: CASSPRGGGALPPYNEQFF

v_call: TRBV11-3
clone_size: once
j_call: TRBJ2-1
d_call: .
cdr3_nt: TGTGCCAGCAGCTCCTATGAGGGGGAGCCCGATGAGCAGTTCTTC
cdr3_aa: CASSSYEGEPDEQFF

v_call: TRBV28
clone_size: .
j_call: TRBJ2-7
d_call: TRBD1
cdr3_nt: TGTGCCAGCTCCGGGACAGGGGGCAAATACGAGCAGTACTTC
cdr3_aa: CASSGTGGKYEQYF

v_call: TRBV7-2
clone_size: .
j_call: TRBJ1-1
d_call: TRBD1
cdr3_nt: TGTGCCAGCAGCAACCGACAGGGGAACACTGAAGCTTTCTTT
cdr3_aa: CASSNRQGNTEAFF

v_call: TRBV6-6
clone_size: .
j_call: TRBJ2-7
d_call: .
cdr3_nt: TGTGCCAGCAGTCCAGGGATATCCTACGAGCAGTACTTC
cdr3_aa: CASSPGISYEQYF

v_call: TRBV5-1
clone_size: .
j_call: TRBJ1-2
d_call: .
cdr3_nt: TGCGCCAGCAGGGGGGGGACGGCCACTAACTATGGCTACACCTTC
cdr3_aa: CASRGGTATNYGYTF

v_call: TRBV4-3
clone_size: once
j_call: TRBJ2-7
d_call: .
cdr3_nt: TGCGCCAGCAGCCAAGATCCCGGAGGGACCTACGAGCAGTACTTC
cdr3_aa: CASSQDPGGTYEQYF

v_call: TRBV4-1
clone_size: .
j_call: TRBJ2-7
d_call: TRBD2
cdr3_nt: TGCGCCAGCAGCCCGGGTAGCGGGGGCTCCTACGAGCAGTACTTC
cdr3_aa: CASSPGSGGSYEQYF

v_call: TRBV4-3
clone_size: .
j_call: TRBJ2-4
d_call: .
cdr3_nt: TGCGCCAGCAGCCAAGATTGGTCAGGGAATCATAGAAACATTCAGTACTTC
cdr3_aa: CASSQDWSGNHRNIQYF

v_call: TRBV5-1
clone_size: .
j_call: TRBJ2-1
d_call: TRBD2
cdr3_nt: TGCGCCAGCAGCTCCCGCTTCGGGACTAGCGGGAGGGGTAATGAGCAGTTCTTC
cdr3_aa: CASSSRFGTSGRGNEQFF

v_call: TRBV19
clone_size: .
j_call: TRBJ2-5
d_call: TRBD2
cdr3_nt: TGTGCCAGTAGGCCGGGACTAGCGGGCCAAGAGACCCAGTACTTC
cdr3_aa: CASRPGLAGQETQYF

v_call: TRBV29-1
clone_size: .
j_call: TRBJ2-5
d_call: TRBD1
cdr3_nt: TGCAGCGTTAGGACAGGGCCCCAAGAGACCCAGTACTTC
cdr3_aa: CSVRTGPQETQYF

v_call: TRBV5-1
clone_size: .
j_call: TRBJ2-1
d_call: .
cdr3_nt: TGCGCCAGCAGCTTGGGGAGAGATGAGCAGTTCTTC
cdr3_aa: CASSLGRDEQFF

v_call: TRBV4-2
clone_size: .
j_call: TRBJ2-3
d_call: TRBD1
cdr3_nt: TGTGCCAGCAGCCAAGATTTGGGGACAGGGCGCACAGATACGCAGTATTTT
cdr3_aa: CASSQDLGTGRTDTQYF

v_call: TRBV13
clone_size: .
j_call: TRBJ2-7
d_call: TRBD2
cdr3_nt: TGTGCCAGCAGCTTAGCGGTCACTAGCGGGAGGTCCTACGAGCAGTACTTC
cdr3_aa: CASSLAVTSGRSYEQYF

v_call: TRBV18
clone_size: .
j_call: TRBJ2-2
d_call: TRBD1
cdr3_nt: TGTGCCAGCTCACCTCCAGACAGGGCCGGGGAGCTGTTTTTT
cdr3_aa: CASSPPDRAGELFF

v_call: TRBV6-5
clone_size: .
j_call: TRBJ1-5
d_call: TRBD1
cdr3_nt: TGTGCCAGCAGTTACGGGACAGGGAGTAATCAGCCCCAGCATTTT
cdr3_aa: CASSYGTGSNQPQHF

v_call: TRBV6-5
clone_size: few
j_call: TRBJ1-1
d_call: TRBD1
cdr3_nt: TGTGCCAGCAGGCCCGGCGGGACAGGGGAAGCTTTCTTT
cdr3_aa: CASRPGGTGEAFF

v_call: TRBV4-1
clone_size: few
j_call: TRBJ1-5
d_call: .
cdr3_nt: TGCGCCAGCAGCCAAGACGCAGGGGCTAAGCCCCAGCATTTT
cdr3_aa: CASSQDAGAKPQHF

v_call: TRBV7-2
clone_size: .
j_call: TRBJ2-7
d_call: TRBD2
cdr3_nt: TGTGCCAGCAGCTTAACCGGGGCTAGCGGGAGCTACGAGCAGTACTTC
cdr3_aa: CASSLTGASGSYEQYF

v_call: TRBV11-3
clone_size: once
j_call: TRBJ2-2
d_call: .
cdr3_nt: TGTGCCAGCAGCTTAAGACCCGGGAGTCACGGGGAGCTGTTTTTT
cdr3_aa: CASSLRPGSHGELFF